Listed below are T cell receptor beta chains from one sample, sequenced in a study of blood T cell repertoires in COVID-19. Sequencing used immunoSEQ multiplex PCR; TCRdb keeps in-frame clones, though not all of them. The sample shows roughly 250,000 clones, approximately 88% of them seen only once. Sequencing was carried out using PBMCs or T cells enriched from blood (not recorded which). Every receptor here comes from a woman in her forties with acute COVID-19. The CDR3 runs from the conserved cysteine through the conserved F or W. The D gene is left open where the match is weak. Clone size appears in some rows only: once, few, many, or a class for an expanded clone.

clone size,D gene,J gene,V gene,CDR3 DNA,CDR3 protein
.,.,TRBJ2-3,TRBV7-2,TGTGCCAGCAGCTACCGACGGGGGGCGATCTCAGATACGCAGTATTTT,CASSYRRGAISDTQYF
.,.,TRBJ1-2,TRBV4-2,TGTGCCAGCAGCCACGGACAAAGCAAGTCTGGCTACACCTTC,CASSHGQSKSGYTF
.,.,TRBJ1-1,TRBV11-2,TGTGCCAGCAGCTTAGCTAGGGGCCCTCTCTCCGAAGCTTTCTTT,CASSLARGPLSEAFF
.,.,TRBJ1-5,TRBV12-5,TGTGCTAGTGGACCCGGACAGAACAATCAGCCCCAGCATTTT,CASGPGQNNQPQHF
.,.,TRBJ1-1,TRBV7-3,TGTGCCAGCAGCTTGTCTTCAGGGAACACTGAAGCTTTCTTT,CASSLSSGNTEAFF
.,.,TRBJ2-1,TRBV27,TGTGCCAGCAGTCCAGATAGGGATAGCGATGAGCAGTTCTTC,CASSPDRDSDEQFF
.,TRBD1,TRBJ2-1,TRBV3-1/TRBV3-2,TGTGCCAGTTCTACAGGGGGCTCCTACAATGAGCAGTTCTTC,CASSTGGSYNEQFF
.,TRBD2,TRBJ2-1,TRBV19,TGTGCCAGCAGGATCAGGACTAGCGGGAGGGCCCACGACAATGAGCAGTTCTTC,CASRIRTSGRAHDNEQFF
.,.,TRBJ1-4,TRBV12-3/TRBV12-4,TGTGCCAGCAGCCTTAATGAAAAACTGTTTTTT,CASSLNEKLFF
.,TRBD1,TRBJ1-6,TRBV19,TGTGCCAGTAGCGACAGGGTTGGCTCACCCCTCCACTTT,CASSDRVGSPLHF
few,.,TRBJ1-1,TRBV25-1,TGTGCCAGCAGGGTAGGTGACATCTATTCCACCAGGGACACTGAAGCTTTCTTT,CASRVGDIYSTRDTEAFF
.,TRBD1,TRBJ1-2,TRBV3-1/TRBV3-2,TGTGCCAGCAGCCCAGGGAACAGGGGGAACTATGGCTACACCTTC,CASSPGNRGNYGYTF
.,TRBD2,TRBJ2-7,TRBV28,TGTGCCAGCAGTCTAGGACTAGCGGGCTACGAGCAGTACTTC,CASSLGLAGYEQYF
.,TRBD1,TRBJ2-1,TRBV5-1,TGCGCCAGCAGCTTGAGACTTCCGGGACAGGGGTTTTACAATGAGCAGTTCTTC,CASSLRLPGQGFYNEQFF
once,.,TRBJ1-2,TRBV11-2,TGTGCCAGCAGCTCCACCCCAGGGTTCGGCAGGGTTAGGTATGGCTACACCTTC,CASSSTPGFGRVRYGYTF
.,.,TRBJ1-1,TRBV30,TGTGCCTGGGACGGAGGACAGATGAACACTGAAGCTTTCTTT,CAWDGGQMNTEAFF
.,TRBD1,TRBJ1-2,TRBV19,TGTGCCAGTAGATCCGGACAGGGGTTGGGCCCCTATGGCTACACCTTC,CASRSGQGLGPYGYTF
.,TRBD1,TRBJ1-4,TRBV5-1,TGCGCCAGCAGCTGGGGGACAGCCCTGGGTAATGAAAAACTGTTTTTT,CASSWGTALGNEKLFF
.,.,TRBJ2-7,TRBV19,TGTGCCAGTAGTATAGTTCCCGGGGCCTACGAGCAGTACTTC,CASSIVPGAYEQYF
.,.,TRBJ2-1,TRBV7-2,TGTGCCAGCAGCCTTAGGAGCCAGCAGTTCTTC,CASSLRSQQFF
.,TRBD1,TRBJ2-5,TRBV6-5,TGTGCCAGCAGGATGACAGGGGGCAGGGAGACCCAGTACTTC,CASRMTGGRETQYF
.,.,TRBJ1-4,TRBV7-2,TGTGCCAGCAGCTTAGGATTTGTCAGTGGTGAAAAACTGTTTTTT,CASSLGFVSGEKLFF
.,.,TRBJ2-1,TRBV7-6,TGTGCCAGCAGCTTAGATCAAATTCGGTCCTCCTACAATGAGCAGTTCTTC,CASSLDQIRSSYNEQFF
.,TRBD1,TRBJ1-4,TRBV4-1,TGCGCCAGCAGTCGGGACAGGGCCAATGAAAAACTGTTTTTT,CASSRDRANEKLFF
.,TRBD1,TRBJ1-6,TRBV28,TGTGCCAGTCACCGGGACAGCTATAATTCACCCCTCCACTTT,CASHRDSYNSPLHF
.,TRBD1,TRBJ1-1,TRBV30,TGTGCCTGGAGTGTACAGGGGGCCACTGAAGCTTTCTTT,CAWSVQGATEAFF
.,.,TRBJ1-5,TRBV2,TGTGCCAGCAGACCGACCCAACCGGGACAGCCCCAGCATTTT,CASRPTQPGQPQHF
.,TRBD2,TRBJ2-3,TRBV30,TGTGCCTGGAGTGGCCCATTCGAGACTAGCGGGAGGGCCACAGATACGCAGTATTTT,CAWSGPFETSGRATDTQYF
.,.,TRBJ1-2,TRBV6-6,TGTGCCAGCAGTTATTCCCCGGGGGTGGGCTATGGCTACACCTTC,CASSYSPGVGYGYTF
.,TRBD1,TRBJ1-5,TRBV30,TGTGCCGGTCGACAGGGGGCGGGACAGCCCCAGCATTTT,CAGRQGAGQPQHF
once,.,TRBJ2-6,TRBV20-1,TGCAGTGCTAGTCGATGGACAGTCTCTGGGGCCAACGTCCTGACTTTC,CSASRWTVSGANVLTF
.,TRBD1,TRBJ1-1,TRBV28,TGTGCCAGCAGCCCTCCGGGACAGCTGAACACTGAAGCTTTCTTT,CASSPPGQLNTEAFF
.,.,TRBJ1-3,TRBV11-3,TGTGCCAGCTGGAGGATCTCTGGAAACACCATATATTTT,CASWRISGNTIYF
.,TRBD2,TRBJ2-1,TRBV5-1,TGCGCCAGCAGCTTGTCACCTAGCGGGAGCTACAATGAGCAGTTCTTC,CASSLSPSGSYNEQFF
.,.,TRBJ1-6,TRBV7-2,TGTGCCAGCAGCTTAATCCCGACAGTCTCACCCCTCCACTTT,CASSLIPTVSPLHF
.,.,TRBJ2-7,TRBV13,TGTGCCAGCAGCTTAGACAGCTTAGGCTCCTACGAGCAGTACTTC,CASSLDSLGSYEQYF
.,.,TRBJ2-2,TRBV3-1/TRBV3-2,TGTGCCAGCAGCCCCAGCGGAACCAACACCGGGGAGCTGTTTTTT,CASSPSGTNTGELFF
.,.,TRBJ2-2,TRBV5-1,TGCGCCAGCAGCACAGGACAGACCGGGGAGCTGTTTTTT,CASSTGQTGELFF
.,TRBD1,TRBJ1-1,TRBV13,TGTGCCAGCAGCTCCAGGGGGCCGGGCACTGAAGCTTTCTTT,CASSSRGPGTEAFF
.,.,TRBJ1-1,TRBV7-2,TGTGCCAGCAGCTCCCAGGGAGGGCCCACTGAAGCTTTCTTT,CASSSQGGPTEAFF
.,TRBD2,TRBJ2-2,TRBV24-1,TGTGCCACCAGTGACCCCGGACTAGCGGGAGCCGTTGACACCGGGGAGCTGTTTTTT,CATSDPGLAGAVDTGELFF
.,TRBD1,TRBJ1-5,TRBV4-1,TGCGCCAGCAGCCAAGGGGGGACAGCCCGTGTCTCGAGCAATCAGCCCCAGCATTTT,CASSQGGTARVSSNQPQHF
.,TRBD1,TRBJ1-2,TRBV27,TGTGCCAGCAGCCGACAGGGGGCCTATGGCTACACCTTC,CASSRQGAYGYTF
.,TRBD1,TRBJ1-2,TRBV10-3,TGTGCCATCGGGGGACAGGGAGAATTCATCCCCTATGGCTACACCTTC,CAIGGQGEFIPYGYTF
.,TRBD2,TRBJ2-3,TRBV28,TGTGCCAGCAGTTTCCGCTCGCCCATAGCGGGAGGCGGCACAGATACGCAGTATTTT,CASSFRSPIAGGGTDTQYF
.,.,TRBJ1-6,TRBV28,TGTGCCAGCACCTCGGACGGACTTAATTCACCCCTCCACTTT,CASTSDGLNSPLHF
few,TRBD1,TRBJ1-1,TRBV10-1,TGCGCCAGCAGTAACAGGGGCGTCACTGAAGCTTTCTTT,CASSNRGVTEAFF
.,TRBD1,TRBJ2-7,TRBV28,TGTGCCAGCATCGGGATAGGCTACAGGGGCCCTGTTGCCTACGAGCAGTACTTC,CASIGIGYRGPVAYEQYF
few,TRBD1,TRBJ1-1,TRBV5-8,TGTGCCAGCAGCCCTTGGGACAGGGCTATCGATGATGAAGCTTTCTTT,CASSPWDRAIDDEAFF